Here is one T cell receptor beta chain with its context. These data come from a study of blood T cell repertoires in COVID-19. The method was immunoSEQ multiplex PCR; TCRdb's version includes in-frame clones alone and lacks a portion of them. The repertoire holds a few hundred thousand clones, with roughly 91% as singletons. V gave up 4 bases and J gave up 12 bases, with 10 bases separating them. Germline CDR1 reads SGHTA; CDR2 reads FQGNSA. CDR3 length: 11 amino acids. The V call is TRBV7-2, the J call TRBJ1-5; D not certain. The clonotype comes from a woman aged 45-59 years who had been exposed to COVID-19. Sequenced sample: PBMCs or T cells enriched from blood (not recorded which). CDR3 residues: CASSSGQLQHF. The CDR3 coding sequence is TGTGCCAGCAGCTCTGGGCAACTCCAGCATTTT. Based on the CDR3 plus reference TRBV7-2 and TRBJ1-5, the full variable domain is GAGVSQSPSNKVTEKGKDVELRCDPISGHTALYWYRQSLGQGLEFLIYFQGNSAPDKSGLPSDRFSAERTGGSVSTLTIQRTQQEDSAVYLCASSSGQLQHFGDGTRLSIL.